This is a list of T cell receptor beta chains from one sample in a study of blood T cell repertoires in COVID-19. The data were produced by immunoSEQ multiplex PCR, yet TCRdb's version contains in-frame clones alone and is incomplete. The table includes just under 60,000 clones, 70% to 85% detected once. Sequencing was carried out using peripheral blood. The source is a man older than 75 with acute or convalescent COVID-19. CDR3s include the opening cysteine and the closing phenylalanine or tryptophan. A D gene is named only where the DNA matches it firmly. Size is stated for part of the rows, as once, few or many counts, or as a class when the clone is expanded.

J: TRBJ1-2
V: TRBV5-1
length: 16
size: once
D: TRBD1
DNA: TGCGCCAGCAGCGGATCCTTTTGGGCGACAGGGGTAGGCTACACCTTC
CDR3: CASSGSFWATGVGYTF

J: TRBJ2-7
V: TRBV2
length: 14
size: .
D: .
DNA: TGTGCCAGCAAGGAGGTCTCCACGATGGGTGAGCAGTACTTC
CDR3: CASKEVSTMGEQYF

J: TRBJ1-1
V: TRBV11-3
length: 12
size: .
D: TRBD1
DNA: TGTGCCAGCAGCTATGGACAGGGGGAAGCTTTCTTT
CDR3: CASSYGQGEAFF

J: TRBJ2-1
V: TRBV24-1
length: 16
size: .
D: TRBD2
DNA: TGTGCCACCAGTGATGGTCAGCGGGGGGTCTACAATGAGCAGTTCTTC
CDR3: CATSDGQRGVYNEQFF

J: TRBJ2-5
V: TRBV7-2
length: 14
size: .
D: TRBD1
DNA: TGTGCCAGCAGCTATGGGACAGGGAGGCAGACCCAGTACTTC
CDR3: CASSYGTGRQTQYF

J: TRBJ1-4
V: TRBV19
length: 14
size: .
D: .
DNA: TGTGCCAGTAGTATCCAGGGAACTAATGAAAAACTGTTTTTT
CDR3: CASSIQGTNEKLFF

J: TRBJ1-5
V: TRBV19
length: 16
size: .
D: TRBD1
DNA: TGTGCCAGTAGTAAGGGGACAGGTAGAGGGAATCAGCCCCAGCATTTT
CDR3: CASSKGTGRGNQPQHF

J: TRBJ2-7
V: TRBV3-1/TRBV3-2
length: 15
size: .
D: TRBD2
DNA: TGTGCCAGCAGCGACCTAGGGGCGGGGGGGCCCGAGCAGTACTTC
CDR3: CASSDLGAGGPEQYF

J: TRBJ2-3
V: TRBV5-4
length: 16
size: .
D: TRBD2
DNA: TGTGCCAGCAGCTATCTTGCGGGGGGGCCGACAGATACGCAGTATTTT
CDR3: CASSYLAGGPTDTQYF

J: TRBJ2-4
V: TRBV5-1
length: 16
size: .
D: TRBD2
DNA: TGCGCCAGCAGCTCCCTTAGCGGGAGGATTGGAAACATTCAGTACTTC
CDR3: CASSSLSGRIGNIQYF